The source of this TCR beta chain is a study of cytomegalovirus exposure and HLA in healthy donors. Overall study findings and caveats: Cytomegalovirus-associated status was assigned to around 160 TCR beta chains. It is likely that the observed cluster of highly shared sequence variants was a sequencing artifact. The CMV antigen specificity of a few CMV-associated chains was confirmed through in vitro analysis. Another analysis was done later, and it associated over 15,000 TCR beta sequences with HLA alleles at 0.05 false discovery rate.

The primer mix had 60 Vbeta and 13 Jbeta primers. Repertoires were generated with immunoSEQ multiplex PCR, while TCRdb's copy carries only in-frame clones and drops some. Here the sample spans about 150,000 clones, about 85% being singletons. This clone appeared a single time. The antigen is unknown. Trimming removed 5 bases from V and 7 bases from J; junction bases left unmatched: 8. The germline gives CDR1 SGHTS, CDR2 YDEGEE. The CDR3 length is 13 residues. The receptor was isolated from a boy between 2 and 15 years old in good health and CMV-seronegative. The sequencing sample was made of PBMCs. The chain is built from TRBV5-8 and TRBJ1-1, with TRBD1 identical over 7 bases. The CDR3 region is CASSSDRAGEAFF. The CDR3 DNA sequence: TGTGCCAGCAGTTCCGACAGGGCGGGTGAAGCTTTCTTT.